A single sample is the source of the 27 T cell receptor beta chains below, sequenced in a study of blood T cell repertoires in COVID-19. TCRdb's table, derived via immunoSEQ multiplex PCR, lists solely in-frame clones and lacks some. The repertoire includes over 250,000 clones, 88% of them detected once, and 0.95% to 1% sits in the top ten. Sequenced input: peripheral blood. These receptors all come from a middle-aged woman who had recovered from COVID-19.

This chain links TRBV27 with TRBJ2-7, with 9 bases aligning to TRBD2. V gave up 3 bases and J gave up 4 bases; unmatched junction bases: 4. There are 14 residues in the CDR3. Germline V lookup: CDR1 MNHEY, CDR2 SMNVEV (reference sequence). The CDR3 loop is CASSFSGSGYEQYF. The CDR3 nucleotides read TGTGCCAGCAGTTTTAGCGGGAGTGGGTACGAGCAGTACTTC.

The genes are TRBV5-6 and TRBJ2-5; D is undetermined. Germline V CDR1 and CDR2: SGHDT, YYEEEE. CDR3 length: 14 amino acids. The ends were cut back, 0 bases at V and 5 bases at J, with 11 bases in the middle. CDR3 residues: CASSLAGEAETQYF. In DNA form, the CDR3 reads TGTGCCAGCAGCTTGGCCGGCGAAGCGGAGACCCAGTACTTC.

The chain recombines TRBV30 with TRBJ2-1, with 12 bases aligning to TRBD2. V dropped 0 bases and J dropped 9; count of bases not matched to a gene: 9. Germline values: CDR1 GTSNPN, CDR2 SVGIG (reference sequence). The CDR3 runs 16 residues. CDR3 residues: CAWSVPGASGRGEQFF. CDR3 sequence (DNA): TGTGCCTGGAGTGTACCCGGGGCTAGCGGGAGGGGTGAGCAGTTCTTC.

The CDR3 DNA reads as TGTGCCAGCAGCCAACAGACTAGATCGAACACCGGGGAGCTGTTTTTT. Protein sequence: CASSQQTRSNTGELFF. The chain carries TRBV4-2 and TRBJ2-2; a weak D match, TRBD2 (6 bases). The V end was cut by 2 bases, the J end by 0 bases, with 10 bases between. The CDR3 covers 16 residues. Germline V gene sequence: CDR1 LGHNA, CDR2 YNFKEQ.

The rearrangement uses TRBV28 and TRBJ2-5; D not resolved. This CDR3 comprises 13 residues. Germline lookup yields CDR1 MDHEN and CDR2 SYDVKM. V lost 2 bases, J lost 4 bases, and 8 bases lay in between. CDR3 in amino acids: CASSLQASETQYF. The DNA for the CDR3 is TGTGCCAGCAGTTTACAGGCCTCAGAGACCCAGTACTTC.

This clone has a single count. The chain has TRBV30 and TRBJ1-5, with a weak D call TRBD1 (5 bases). Germline CDR1 reads GTSNPN; CDR2 reads SVGIG (reference sequence). The CDR3 is made up of 15 amino acids. V was cut by 4 bases and J by 7 bases, with 20 bases left in between. CDR3 residues: CAWKTGTLREQPQHF. In DNA form, the CDR3 reads TGTGCCTGGAAAACCGGGACCCTCCGGGAGCAGCCCCAGCATTTT.

The rearrangement links TRBV29-1 to TRBJ2-2; 8 nucleotides match TRBD2. CDR1 and CDR2 (germline): SQVTM, ANQGSEA. This CDR3 region has 13 residues. Germline trimming cut 7 bases from V and 4 bases from J; bases unmatched to any gene: 5. The CDR3 bases are TGCAGCGCCGGGGGGGCCTCCACCGGGGAGCTGTTTTTT. This gives the protein CSAGGASTGELFF.

Worth noting for this clone: The same CDR3 also results from other DNA sequences found in this sample. This sequence joins TRBV5-1 and TRBJ2-2; D remains ambiguous. The CDR3 is 14 amino acids. In germline, CDR1 is SGHRS, CDR2 YFSETQ. Trimming left V 0 bases short and J 1 base short, with 4 bases between. The CDR3 region has the DNA TGCGCCAGCAGCTTGGGGCAGAACACCGGGGAGCTGTTTTTT. Translating gives CASSLGQNTGELFF.

The V and J genes are TRBV5-1 and TRBJ2-2; TRBD1 matches at 9 bases. Germline CDR1 is SGHRS and CDR2 is YFSETQ. The CDR3 length is 14 residues. V dropped 6 bases and J dropped 4; count of bases not matched to a gene: 4. The CDR3 sequence: CASTMTGGTGELFF. The CDR3 region has the DNA TGCGCCAGCACCATGACAGGGGGCACCGGGGAGCTGTTTTTT.

The chain is built from TRBV30 and TRBJ1-2, with unresolved D. Per germline, CDR1 GTSNPN and CDR2 SVGIG (reference sequence). Trimming removed 4 bases from V and 4 bases from J, with 13 bases in between. The CDR3 runs to 13 residues. DNA for the CDR3: TGTGCCTGGACCCCCCCGGGGAGCTATGGCTACACCTTC. Protein: CAWTPPGSYGYTF.

The chain uses TRBV9 and TRBJ1-3, with D perhaps matching TRBD1 (6 bases). Germline CDR1 is SGDLS and CDR2 is YYNGEE. This CDR3 comprises 15 residues. The V and J ends lost 4 bases and 0 bases respectively, with 11 bases between them. The CDR3 region has the DNA TGTGCCAGCAGCCCGGACAGCTACTCTGGAAACACCATATATTTT. Translating gives CASSPDSYSGNTIYF. Looking up the rest from reference TRBV9 and TRBJ1-3 gives the full variable domain: DSGVTQTPKHLITATGQRVTLRCSPRSGDLSVYWYQQSLDQGLQFLIQYYNGEERAKGNILERFSAQQFPDLHSELNLSSLELGDSALYFCASSPDSYSGNTIYFGEGSWLTVV.

The chain uses TRBV30 and TRBJ2-1; 10 nucleotides align to TRBD1. The CDR3 is 16 amino acids. The V gene's germline CDR1 is GTSNPN and CDR2 SVGIG (reference sequence). The V and J ends lost 4 bases and 6 bases, in that order; junction bases with no gene match: 12. CDR3 DNA sequence: TGTGCCTGGACCCTCCGGGACAGGGGACGAGGCAATGAGCAGTTCTTC. This gives the protein CAWTLRDRGRGNEQFF.

V gene TRBV3-1 (or the pseudogene TRBV3-2) combines with J gene TRBJ2-7, with 9 bases identical to TRBD2. Trimming at V came to 7 bases and at J to 6 bases, leaving 10 bases not matched to a gene. The CDR3 consists of 14 residues. From germline, CDR1 is LGHDT and CDR2 YNNKEL (reference sequence). The chain's CDR3 is CASTSVAGAGEQYF. CDR3 nucleotide sequence: TGTGCCAGCACCTCGGTAGCGGGAGCTGGCGAGCAGTACTTC.

In DNA, the CDR3 is TGTGCCAGCTCACCGCTCGGGGTTAATTCACCCCTCCACTTT. Its protein is CASSPLGVNSPLHF. The chain is built from TRBV18 and TRBJ1-6; no definite D call. The CDR3 extends over 14 amino acids. With 3 bases removed from V and 6 bases from J, the gap between germline ends came to 9 bases. CDR1 is KGHSH, CDR2 LQKENI, per germline.

The chain links TRBV21-1 to TRBJ2-1; TRBD2 is the table's D call, not checked against the DNA. TRBV21-1 constitutes a pseudogene. CDR3 length: 15 residues. The CDR3 DNA reads TGTGCCAGCGAAAGGGGGCTAGCGGGAGACAATGAGCAGTTCTTC. Translating it yields CASERGLAGDNEQFF.

This clone was found once. The rearrangement links TRBV2 to TRBJ1-6; 10 nucleotides align to TRBD1. Germline V gene sequence: CDR1 SNHLY, CDR2 FYNNEI. This CDR3 has 16 amino acids. V shed 4 bases and J 7 bases; nucleotides not matched to a gene: 7. The CDR3 bases are TGTGCCAGCAGTGGACGCCCGGACAGGGGGAATTCACCCCTCCACTTT. Its protein product is CASSGRPDRGNSPLHF. Filled out from reference TRBV2 and TRBJ1-6, the complete variable domain reads EPEVTQTPSHQVTQMGQEVILRCVPISNHLYFYWYRQILGQKVEFLVSFYNNEISEKSEIFDDQFSVERPDGSNFTLKIRSTKLEDSAMYFCASSGRPDRGNSPLHFGNGTRLTVT.

The chain links TRBV29-1 to TRBJ2-7; tentatively, D is TRBD1 (7 bases). V dropped 4 bases and J dropped 3 bases, with 16 bases sitting between them. This CDR3 has 14 residues. Germline V CDR1 and CDR2: SQVTM, ANQGSEA. In DNA form, the CDR3 reads TGCAGCGTTGGGGGGGCCAGGGGGTTCTACGAGCAGTACTTC. This encodes CSVGGARGFYEQYF.

This clone was seen a few times. The chain joins TRBV9 to TRBJ2-1; 8 bases are shared with TRBD2. V lost 0 bases to trimming and J lost 9 bases; unmatched junction nucleotides: 11. CDR3 length equals 16 residues. Germline CDR1 and CDR2: SGDLS and YYNGEE. CDR3 region: CASSVATERESGEQFF. The CDR3, as DNA: TGTGCCAGCAGCGTAGCTACGGAGCGGGAGAGTGGTGAGCAGTTCTTC.

V is TRBV9 and J is TRBJ2-1; 10 bases are shared with TRBD2. The CDR3 consists of 15 residues. The V gene end was trimmed by 0 bases and the J gene end by 9 bases; junction bases not matched to a gene: 6. Per germline, CDR1 SGDLS and CDR2 YYNGEE. The CDR3 nucleotides are TGTGCCAGCAGCGTAGGGCTAGCGGGGGCGGGTGAGCAGTTCTTC. The encoded protein is CASSVGLAGAGEQFF.

The chain uses TRBV5-4 and TRBJ2-5, with D possibly TRBD2 on 6 matching bases. The CDR3 is made up of 15 amino acids. Trimming pared 6 bases from V and 2 bases from J, leaving 17 bases between. The germline gives CDR1 SGHNT, CDR2 YYREEE (reference sequence). CDR3 DNA: TGTGCCAGCACCGACGGTGGGGCGGGGCAAGAGACCCAGTACTTC. Its protein product is CASTDGGAGQETQYF. Complete variable domain (other parts from reference TRBV5-4 and TRBJ2-5): ETGVTQSPTHLIKTRGQQVTLRCSSQSGHNTVSWYQQALGQGPQFIFQYYREEENGRGNFPPRFSGLQFPNYSSELNVNALELDDSALYLCASTDGGAGQETQYFGPGTRLLVL.

The V and J genes are TRBV11-3 and TRBJ2-3; weak D call: TRBD1 (5 bases). The V and J ends lost 0 bases and 0 bases respectively, with 10 bases between them. The CDR3 loop spans 16 amino acids. From germline, CDR1 is SGHNT and CDR2 YENEEA. Here the CDR3 DNA reads TGTGCCAGCAGCTTAGATGGGGCAGGGAGCACAGATACGCAGTATTTT. Its translation: CASSLDGAGSTDTQYF.

The rearrangement joins TRBV6-2 or TRBV6-3 to TRBJ1-5; no firm D call. CDR1 and CDR2 from the germline V gene are MNHEY and SVGEGT. There are 12 residues in the CDR3. Trimming cost V 2 bases and J 8 bases, with 7 bases left between them. The CDR3 DNA follows: TGTGCCAGCAGTTACGCCCCAGAGCCCCAGCATTTT. It is translated as CASSYAPEPQHF.

This clone was detected only a few times. The chain combines TRBV4-2 with TRBJ2-3; weak D call: TRBD1 (6 bases). The CDR3 runs 18 residues. CDR1 is LGHNA and CDR2 is YNFKEQ in the germline V gene. V gave up 0 bases and J gave up 0 bases, with 16 bases separating them. CDR3 sequence reads: CASSQDAARGSSTDTQYF. CDR3 coding DNA: TGTGCCAGCAGCCAAGATGCCGCCAGGGGAAGTAGCACAGATACGCAGTATTTT.

The chain couples TRBV7-9 to TRBJ2-1; D might be TRBD2 (6 bases). CDR3 length equals 14 residues. Looked up from germline, CDR1 is SEHNR and CDR2 is FQNEAQ (reference sequence). V was clipped by 11 bases and J by 4 bases, with 18 bases between them. CDR3 loop: CAARRSGSYNEQFF. CDR3 nucleotides: TGTGCCGCCCGAAGGAGCGGGTCGTACAATGAGCAGTTCTTC. Supplemented by reference TRBV7-9 and TRBJ2-1, the full variable domain reads DTGVSQNPRHKITKRGQNVTFRCDPISEHNRLYWYRQTLGQGPEFLTYFQNEAQLEKSRLLSDRFSAERPKGSFSTLEIQRTEQGDSAMYLCAARRSGSYNEQFFGPGTRLTVL.

The rearrangement links TRBV7-5 to TRBJ2-1; the table's D call TRBD2 went unverified against the DNA. TRBV7-5 is termed a pseudogene. CDR3 length: 17 residues. The DNA of the CDR3 is TGTGCCAGAAGCTTATTCGCGTTTAGCGGGAGTTCGTATGAGCAGTTCTTC. It specifies CARSLFAFSGSSYEQFF.

V and J are TRBV5-6 and TRBJ1-2; 12 positions match TRBD1. V shed 4 bases and J 0 bases; nucleotides not matched to a gene: 7. The CDR3 has 17 amino acids. CDR1 and CDR2 from the germline V gene are SGHDT and YYEEEE. CDR3 sequence: CASSPGQGAGANYGYTF. The DNA of the CDR3 is TGTGCCAGCAGCCCGGGACAGGGGGCCGGAGCTAACTATGGCTACACCTTC. Full variable domain (missing parts from reference TRBV5-6 and TRBJ1-2): DAGVTQSPTHLIKTRGQQVTLRCSPKSGHDTVSWYQQALGQGPQFIFQYYEEEERQRGNFPDRFSGHQFPNYSSELNVNALLLGDSALYLCASSPGQGAGANYGYTFGSGTRLTVV.

The genes are TRBV12-3 or TRBV12-4 and TRBJ1-2; D remains ambiguous. V lost 5 bases and J 8 bases, leaving 12 bases between the germline ends. This CDR3 has 12 amino acids. The CDR3 here is CASSPRPGGYTF. In DNA form, the CDR3 reads TGTGCCAGCAGTCCCCGCCCGGGGGGCTACACCTTC.